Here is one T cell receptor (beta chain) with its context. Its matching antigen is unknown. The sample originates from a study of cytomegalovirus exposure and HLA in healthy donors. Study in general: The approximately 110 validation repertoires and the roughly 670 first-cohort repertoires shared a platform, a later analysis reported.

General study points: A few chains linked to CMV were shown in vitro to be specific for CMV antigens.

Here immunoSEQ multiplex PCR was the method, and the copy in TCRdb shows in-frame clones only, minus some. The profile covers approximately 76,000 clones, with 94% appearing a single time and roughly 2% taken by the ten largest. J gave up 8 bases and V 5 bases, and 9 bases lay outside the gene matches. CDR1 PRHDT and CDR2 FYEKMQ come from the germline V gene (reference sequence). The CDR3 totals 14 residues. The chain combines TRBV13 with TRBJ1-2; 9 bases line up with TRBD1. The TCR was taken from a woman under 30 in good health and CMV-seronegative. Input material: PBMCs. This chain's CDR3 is CASSAPQGASGYTF. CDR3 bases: TGTGCCAGCAGCGCCCCACAGGGGGCGTCGGGCTACACCTTC.